This TCR beta chain stems from a study of CD8 T cells in ankylosing spondylitis. Study results and limitations: What seemed typical of ankylosing spondylitis blood was a TCR beta motif built from several highly homologous variants. Reportedly, significant enrichment of disease-linked clones occurred in matched ankylosing spondylitis synovial fluid. Relatively rare in peripheral blood, disease-linked clones were also CD8+. Earlier work had already found some motif variants in reactive arthritis synovial fluid and blood.

CDR1 and CDR2 from the germline V gene are ENHRY and SYGVKD. The length of the CDR3 is 15 residues. The trim removed 2 bases at V and 4 bases at J, leaving 5 bases unmatched. Note on this clonotype: Its antigen is not identified.

TCRdb ran MiXCR on the 5' RACE reads and lists one entry per CDR3 protein. The sample lists about 150,000 distinct CDR3 sequences; over 9.5% were seen once. This TCR was sampled from a female donor with ankylosing spondylitis or in good health (not recorded which). The sample taken for sequencing was blood, either unsorted or a sorted T cell fraction (not recorded which). The chain employs TRBV10-3 and TRBJ1-5; 7 positions agree with TRBD1. The CDR3, as DNA: TGTGCCATCAGTGAGGAGGCAGGGGGGAATCAGCCCCAGCATTTT. Translating gives CAISEEAGGNQPQHF.